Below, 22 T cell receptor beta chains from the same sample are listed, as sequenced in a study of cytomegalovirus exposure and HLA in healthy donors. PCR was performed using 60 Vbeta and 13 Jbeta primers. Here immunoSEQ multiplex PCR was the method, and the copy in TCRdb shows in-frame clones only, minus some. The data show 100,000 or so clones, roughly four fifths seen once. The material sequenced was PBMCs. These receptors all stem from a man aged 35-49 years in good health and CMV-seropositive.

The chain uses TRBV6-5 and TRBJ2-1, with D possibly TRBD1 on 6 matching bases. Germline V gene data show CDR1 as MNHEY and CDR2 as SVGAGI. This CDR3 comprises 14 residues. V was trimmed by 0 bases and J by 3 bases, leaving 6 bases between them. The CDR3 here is CASSYSGHYNEQFF. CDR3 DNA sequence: TGTGCCAGCAGTTACTCGGGACACTACAATGAGCAGTTCTTC.

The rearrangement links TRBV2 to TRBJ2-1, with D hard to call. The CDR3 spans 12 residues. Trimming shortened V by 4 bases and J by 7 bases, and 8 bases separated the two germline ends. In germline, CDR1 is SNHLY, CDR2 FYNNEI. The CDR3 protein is CASSGGINEQFF. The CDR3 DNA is TGTGCCAGCAGTGGAGGCATAAATGAGCAGTTCTTC.

This chain's CDR3 is CASSYSYRKETQYF. The CDR3 DNA follows: TGTGCCAGCAGTTACTCATACAGAAAAGAGACCCAGTACTTC. V is TRBV6-5 and J is TRBJ2-5; D is unresolved. Germline assignment: CDR1 MNHEY and CDR2 SVGAGI. This CDR3 comprises 14 residues. The ends were cut back, 0 bases at V and 3 bases at J, with 8 bases in the middle.

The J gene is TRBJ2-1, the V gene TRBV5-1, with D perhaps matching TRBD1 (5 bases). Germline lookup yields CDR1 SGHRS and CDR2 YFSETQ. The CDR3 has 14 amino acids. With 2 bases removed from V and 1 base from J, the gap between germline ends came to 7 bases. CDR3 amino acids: CASSFQGSYNEQFF. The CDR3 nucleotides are TGCGCCAGCAGCTTCCAGGGTTCCTACAATGAGCAGTTCTTC.

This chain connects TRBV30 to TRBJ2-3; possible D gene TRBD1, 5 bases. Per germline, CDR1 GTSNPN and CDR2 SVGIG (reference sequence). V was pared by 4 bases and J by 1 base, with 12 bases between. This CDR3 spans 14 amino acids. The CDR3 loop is CAWTRTFGTDTQYF. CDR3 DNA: TGTGCCTGGACTCGGACATTTGGCACAGATACGCAGTATTTT.

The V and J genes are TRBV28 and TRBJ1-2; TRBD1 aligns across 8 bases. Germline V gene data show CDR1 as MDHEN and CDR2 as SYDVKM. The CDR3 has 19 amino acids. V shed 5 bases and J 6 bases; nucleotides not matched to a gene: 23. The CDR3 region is CASSPYLMTPGGARDGYTF. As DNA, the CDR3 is TGTGCCAGCAGTCCGTACTTGATGACGCCAGGGGGCGCCAGGGATGGCTACACCTTC.

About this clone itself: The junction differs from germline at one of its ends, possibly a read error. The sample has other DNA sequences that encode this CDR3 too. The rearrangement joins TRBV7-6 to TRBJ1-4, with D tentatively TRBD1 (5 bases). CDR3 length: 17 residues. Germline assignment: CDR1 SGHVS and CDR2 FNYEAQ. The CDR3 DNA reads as TGTGCCAGCAGCCGAAATCTCAGGGTCTCAACTAATGAAAAGCTGTTTTTT. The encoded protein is CASSRNLRVSTNEKLFF.

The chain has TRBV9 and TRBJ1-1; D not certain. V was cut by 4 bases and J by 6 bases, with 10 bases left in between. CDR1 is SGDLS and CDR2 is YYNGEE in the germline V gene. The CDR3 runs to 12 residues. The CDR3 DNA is TGTGCCAGCAGCCGGGTTTTCTCTGAAGCTTTCTTT. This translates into CASSRVFSEAFF.

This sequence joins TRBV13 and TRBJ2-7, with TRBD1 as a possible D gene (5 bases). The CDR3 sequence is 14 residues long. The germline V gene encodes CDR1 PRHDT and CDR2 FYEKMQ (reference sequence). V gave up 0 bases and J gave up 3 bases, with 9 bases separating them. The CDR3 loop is CASSLGQGGYEQYF. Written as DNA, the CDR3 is TGTGCCAGCAGCTTAGGGCAGGGCGGCTACGAGCAGTACTTC.

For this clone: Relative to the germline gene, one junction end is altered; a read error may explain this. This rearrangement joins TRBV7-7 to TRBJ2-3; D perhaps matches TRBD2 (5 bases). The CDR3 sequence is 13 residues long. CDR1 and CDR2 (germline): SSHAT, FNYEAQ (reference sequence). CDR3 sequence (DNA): TGTGCTAGCAGCTTTAGCGGCACAGATACGCAGTATTTT. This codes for CASSFSGTDTQYF.

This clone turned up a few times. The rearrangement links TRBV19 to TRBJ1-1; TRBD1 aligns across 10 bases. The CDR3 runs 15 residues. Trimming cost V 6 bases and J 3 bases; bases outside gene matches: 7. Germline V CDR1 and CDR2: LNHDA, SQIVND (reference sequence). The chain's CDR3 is CASRWDRGRHTEAFF. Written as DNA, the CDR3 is TGTGCCAGTAGATGGGACAGGGGAAGGCACACTGAAGCTTTCTTT.

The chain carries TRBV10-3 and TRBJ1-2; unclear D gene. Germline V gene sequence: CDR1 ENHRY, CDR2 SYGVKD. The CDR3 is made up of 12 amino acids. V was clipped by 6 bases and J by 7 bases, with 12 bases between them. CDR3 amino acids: CAISGRTLGYTF. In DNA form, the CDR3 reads TGTGCCATCAGCGGACGGACTCTTGGCTACACCTTC.

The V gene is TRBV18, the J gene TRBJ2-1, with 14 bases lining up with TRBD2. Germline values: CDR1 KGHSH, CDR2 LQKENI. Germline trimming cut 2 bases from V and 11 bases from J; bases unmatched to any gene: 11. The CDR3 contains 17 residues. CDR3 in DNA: TGTGCCAGCTCACCAGCTGGGACTAGCGGGGGTTTTAGAAAGCAGTTCTTC. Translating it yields CASSPAGTSGGFRKQFF.

This CDR3 is CASHREETQYF. CDR3 DNA: TGTGCCAGCCACAGGGAAGAGACCCAGTACTTC. J is TRBJ2-5 and V is TRBV2; perhaps TRBD1 as D (6 bases). The CDR3 has 11 residues. The V gene's germline CDR1 is SNHLY and CDR2 FYNNEI. The V end lost 8 bases, the J end lost 3 bases, and 7 bases lay between the germline ends. The full variable domain, completed using reference TRBV2 and TRBJ2-5, is EPEVTQTPSHQVTQMGQEVILRCVPISNHLYFYWYRQILGQKVEFLVSFYNNEISEKSEIFDDQFSVERPDGSNFTLKIRSTKLEDSAMYFCASHREETQYFGPGTRLLVL.

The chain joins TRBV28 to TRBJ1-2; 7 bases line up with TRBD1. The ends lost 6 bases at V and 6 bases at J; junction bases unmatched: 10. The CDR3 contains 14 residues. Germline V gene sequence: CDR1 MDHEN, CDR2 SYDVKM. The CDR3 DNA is TGTGCCAGCAGCCTCAGGGGGGCCAGGGATGGCTACACCTTC. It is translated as CASSLRGARDGYTF.

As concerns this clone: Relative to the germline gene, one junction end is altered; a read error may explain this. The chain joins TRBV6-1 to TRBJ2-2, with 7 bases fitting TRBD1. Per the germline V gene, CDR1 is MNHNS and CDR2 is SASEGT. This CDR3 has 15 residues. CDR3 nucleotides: TGTGCCAGCAGCGAAGGAAGGGGGCGGGTCGGGGAGCTGTTTTTT. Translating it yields CASSEGRGRVGELFF.

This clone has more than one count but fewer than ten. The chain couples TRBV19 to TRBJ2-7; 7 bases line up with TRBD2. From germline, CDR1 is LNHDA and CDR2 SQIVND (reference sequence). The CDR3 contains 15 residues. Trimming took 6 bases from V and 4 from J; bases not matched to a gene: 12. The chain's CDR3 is CASSPSPGEGYEQYF. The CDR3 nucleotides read TGTGCCAGTAGCCCCTCGCCGGGGGAGGGGTACGAGCAGTACTTC.

CDR3 bases: TGTGCTGCGGGGAGACTAGCGGGGGCCATCACAGATACGCAGTATTTT. Protein product: CAAGRLAGAITDTQYF. The chain combines TRBV2 with TRBJ2-3; 12 bases agree with TRBD2. The CDR3 is 16 amino acids. CDR1 and CDR2 (germline): SNHLY, FYNNEI.

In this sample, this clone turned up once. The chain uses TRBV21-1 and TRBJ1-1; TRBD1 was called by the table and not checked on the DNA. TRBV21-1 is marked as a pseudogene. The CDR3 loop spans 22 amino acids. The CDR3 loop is CASSKAEMSGESPFRGIAEAFF. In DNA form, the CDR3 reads TGTGCCAGCAGCAAGGCCGAAATGTCTGGGGAAAGCCCGTTCAGGGGTATTGCTGAAGCTTTCTTT.

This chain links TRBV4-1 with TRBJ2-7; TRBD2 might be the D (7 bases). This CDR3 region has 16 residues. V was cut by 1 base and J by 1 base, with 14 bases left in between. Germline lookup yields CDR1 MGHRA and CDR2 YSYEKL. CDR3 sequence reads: CASSQGGGLGSYEQYF. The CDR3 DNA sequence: TGCGCCAGCAGCCAAGGGGGGGGGCTAGGATCCTACGAGCAGTACTTC.

This CDR3 is CASSLGAGTSGGGEQFF. DNA for the CDR3: TGTGCCAGCAGCTTAGGCGCCGGGACTAGCGGGGGTGGTGAGCAGTTCTTC. The chain links TRBV11-3 to TRBJ2-1; 14 bases agree with TRBD2. Germline-derived CDR1 and CDR2 are SGHNT and YENEEA. J gave up 9 bases and V 1 base, and 8 bases lay outside the gene matches. The CDR3 covers 17 residues. The entire variable domain, with the rest obtained from reference TRBV11-3 and TRBJ2-1, is as follows: EAGVVQSPRYKIIEKKQPVAFWCNPISGHNTLYWYLQNLGQGPELLIRYENEEAVDDSQLPKDRFSAERLKGVDSTLKIQPAELGDSAVYLCASSLGAGTSGGGEQFFGPGTRLTVL.

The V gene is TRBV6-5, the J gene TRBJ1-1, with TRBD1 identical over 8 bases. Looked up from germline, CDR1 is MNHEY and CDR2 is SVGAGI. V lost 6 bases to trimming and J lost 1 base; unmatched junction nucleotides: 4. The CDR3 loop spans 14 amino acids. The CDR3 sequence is CASRLTGANTEAFF. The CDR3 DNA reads TGTGCCAGCAGGTTGACAGGGGCGAACACTGAAGCTTTCTTT.